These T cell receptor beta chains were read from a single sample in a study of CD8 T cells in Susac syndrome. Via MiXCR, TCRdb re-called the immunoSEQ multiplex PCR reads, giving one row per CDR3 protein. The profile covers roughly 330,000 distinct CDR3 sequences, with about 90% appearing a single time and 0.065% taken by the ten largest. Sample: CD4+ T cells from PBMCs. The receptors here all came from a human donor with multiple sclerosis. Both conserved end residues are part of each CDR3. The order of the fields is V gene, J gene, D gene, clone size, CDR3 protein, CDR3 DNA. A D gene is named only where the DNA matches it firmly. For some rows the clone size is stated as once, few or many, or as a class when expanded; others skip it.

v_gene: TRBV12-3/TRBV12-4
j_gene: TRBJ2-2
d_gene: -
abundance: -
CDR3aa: CASSRTGNGELFF
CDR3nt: TGTGCCAGCAGTCGAACAGGGAACGGGGAGCTGTTTTTT

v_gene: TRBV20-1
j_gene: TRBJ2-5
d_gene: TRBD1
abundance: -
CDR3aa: CSARKIGQGETQYF
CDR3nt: TGCAGTGCTCGAAAAATCGGACAGGGGGAGACCCAGTACTTC

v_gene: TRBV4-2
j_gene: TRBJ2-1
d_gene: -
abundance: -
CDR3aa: CASSHELAGGYNEQFF
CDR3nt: TGTGCCAGCAGCCATGAACTAGCTGGGGGCTACAATGAGCAGTTCTTC

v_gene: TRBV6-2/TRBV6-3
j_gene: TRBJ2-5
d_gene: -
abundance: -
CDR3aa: CASSYFQETQYF
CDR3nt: TGTGCCAGCAGTTACTTTCAAGAGACCCAGTACTTC

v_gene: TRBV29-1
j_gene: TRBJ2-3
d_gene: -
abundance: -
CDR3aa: CSVEVVSTDTQYF
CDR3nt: TGCAGCGTTGAGGTGGTCAGCACAGATACGCAGTATTTT

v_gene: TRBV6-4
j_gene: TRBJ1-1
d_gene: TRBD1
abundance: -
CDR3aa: CASSQGQANTEAFF
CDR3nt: TGTGCCAGCAGTCAGGGACAGGCGAACACTGAAGCTTTCTTT

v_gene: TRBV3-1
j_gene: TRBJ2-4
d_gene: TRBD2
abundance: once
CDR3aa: CASSRGGLAKNIQYF
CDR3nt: TGTGCCAGCAGCCGGGGGGGTTTAGCCAAAAACATTCAGTACTTC

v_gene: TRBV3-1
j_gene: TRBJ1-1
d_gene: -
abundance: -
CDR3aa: CASIYEVQGSVVNTEAFF
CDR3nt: TGTGCCAGCATCTATGAAGTACAGGGATCGGTGGTGAACACTGAAGCTTTCTTT

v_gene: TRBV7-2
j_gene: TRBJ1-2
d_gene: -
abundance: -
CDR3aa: CASSPGVVGRGYTF
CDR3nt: TGTGCCAGCAGCCCCGGCGTGGTGGGGCGTGGCTACACCTTC

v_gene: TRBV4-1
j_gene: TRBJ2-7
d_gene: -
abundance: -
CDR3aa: CASSQVQGNLEQYF
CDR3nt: TGCGCCAGCAGCCAAGTACAGGGAAACCTTGAGCAGTACTTC

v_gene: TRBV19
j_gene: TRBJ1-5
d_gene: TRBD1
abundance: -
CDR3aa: CASRGQAPRSNQPQHF
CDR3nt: TGTGCCAGTAGGGGACAGGCACCCCGTAGCAATCAGCCCCAGCATTTT

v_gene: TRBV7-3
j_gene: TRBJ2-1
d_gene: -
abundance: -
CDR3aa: CASSPIADPYNEQFF
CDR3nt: TGTGCCAGCAGCCCAATAGCGGACCCCTACAATGAGCAGTTCTTC

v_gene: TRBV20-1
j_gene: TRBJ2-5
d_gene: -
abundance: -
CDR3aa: CSARDTSTQYF
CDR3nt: TGCAGTGCTAGAGATACCAGTACCCAGTACTTC

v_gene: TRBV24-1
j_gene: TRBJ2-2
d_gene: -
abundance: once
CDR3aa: CATREPYTGELFF
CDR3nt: TGTGCCACCAGAGAGCCCTACACCGGGGAGCTGTTTTTT

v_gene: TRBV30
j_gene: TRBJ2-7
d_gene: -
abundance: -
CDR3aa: CAWSVGFLGYEQYF
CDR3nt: TGTGCCTGGAGTGTAGGGTTTTTAGGGTACGAGCAGTACTTC

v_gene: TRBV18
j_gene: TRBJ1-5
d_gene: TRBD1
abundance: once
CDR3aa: CASSSGQEHNQPQHF
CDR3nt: TGTGCCAGCTCCTCGGGACAGGAACACAATCAGCCCCAGCATTTT

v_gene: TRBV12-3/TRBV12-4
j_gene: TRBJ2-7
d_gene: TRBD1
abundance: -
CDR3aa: CASSFGGQEAYEQYF
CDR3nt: TGTGCCAGCAGTTTCGGGGGACAGGAGGCTTACGAGCAGTACTTC

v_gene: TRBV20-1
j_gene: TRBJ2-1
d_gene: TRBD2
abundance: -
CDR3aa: CSARAPGLAGGPGHNEQFF
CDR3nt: TGCAGTGCTAGGGCTCCGGGACTAGCGGGGGGCCCGGGACACAATGAGCAGTTCTTC

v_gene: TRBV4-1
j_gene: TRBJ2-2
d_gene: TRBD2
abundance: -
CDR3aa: CASSQTGGVAEVGELFF
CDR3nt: TGCGCCAGCAGCCAAACGGGGGGTGTGGCGGAGGTTGGGGAGCTGTTTTTT

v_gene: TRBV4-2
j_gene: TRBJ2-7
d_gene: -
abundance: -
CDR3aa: CASTSYGRSSHEQYF
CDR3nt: TGTGCCAGCACCTCATATGGGAGGTCATCCCACGAGCAGTACTTC

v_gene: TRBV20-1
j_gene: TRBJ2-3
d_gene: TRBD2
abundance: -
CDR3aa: CSARDGASGPDTQYF
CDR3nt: TGCAGTGCTAGAGATGGGGCTAGCGGGCCAGATACGCAGTATTTT

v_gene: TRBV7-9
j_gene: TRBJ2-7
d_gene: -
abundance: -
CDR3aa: CASSPRGSLTYEQYF
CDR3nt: TGTGCCAGCAGCCCTCGAGGTTCTCTTACCTACGAGCAGTACTTC

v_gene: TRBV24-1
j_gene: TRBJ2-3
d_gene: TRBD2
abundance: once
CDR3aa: CATSDRTSGEEGSTDTQYF
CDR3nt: TGTGCCACCAGTGACCGTACTAGCGGGGAAGAGGGGAGCACAGATACGCAGTATTTT

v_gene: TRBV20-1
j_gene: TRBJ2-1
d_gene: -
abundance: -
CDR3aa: CSAELYNEQFF
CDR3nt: TGCAGTGCAGAATTATACAATGAGCAGTTCTTC

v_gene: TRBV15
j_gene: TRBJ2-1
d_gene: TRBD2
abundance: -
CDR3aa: CATSSTPGLALRPGNEQFF
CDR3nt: TGTGCCACCAGCAGCACCCCGGGACTAGCGTTACGTCCTGGGAATGAGCAGTTCTTC

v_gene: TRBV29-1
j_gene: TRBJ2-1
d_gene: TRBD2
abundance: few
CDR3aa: CSVEKREGLLF
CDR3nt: TGCAGCGTTGAGAAGCGGGAGGGCCTACTCTTC

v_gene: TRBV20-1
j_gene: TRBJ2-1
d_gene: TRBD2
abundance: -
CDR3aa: CSAAGGRYNEQFF
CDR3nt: TGCAGTGCTGCGGGAGGCCGGTACAATGAGCAGTTCTTC

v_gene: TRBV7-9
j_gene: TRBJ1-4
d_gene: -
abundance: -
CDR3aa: CASSLDQGSNEKLFF
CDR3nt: TGTGCCAGCAGCTTAGATCAGGGGTCGAATGAAAAACTGTTTTTT

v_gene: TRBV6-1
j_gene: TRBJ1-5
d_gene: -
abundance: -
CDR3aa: CASSVGGGGNQPQHF
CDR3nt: TGTGCCAGCAGTGTGGGAGGGGGAGGCAATCAGCCCCAGCATTTT

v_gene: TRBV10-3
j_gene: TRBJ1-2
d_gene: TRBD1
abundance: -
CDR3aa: CAISRTGNYGYTF
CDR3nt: TGTGCCATCAGCCGGACAGGCAACTATGGCTACACCTTC

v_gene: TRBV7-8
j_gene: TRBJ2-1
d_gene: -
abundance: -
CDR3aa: CASSLGVRLVGDEQFF
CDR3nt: TGTGCCAGCAGCTTAGGCGTGCGGCTAGTCGGGGATGAGCAGTTCTTC

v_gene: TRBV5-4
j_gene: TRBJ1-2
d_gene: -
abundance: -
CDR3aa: CASSSKMTPTDYGYTF
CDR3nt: TGTGCCAGCAGCTCGAAGATGACCCCGACAGACTATGGCTACACCTTC

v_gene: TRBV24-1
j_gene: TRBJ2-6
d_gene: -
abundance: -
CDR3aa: CATSPVSYSGANVLTF
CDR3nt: TGTGCCACCAGTCCTGTAAGTTACTCTGGGGCCAACGTCCTGACTTTC

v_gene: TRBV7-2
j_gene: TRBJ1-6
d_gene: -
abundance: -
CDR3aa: CASRTDRSYNSPLHF
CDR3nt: TGTGCCAGCAGAACAGACAGAAGCTATAATTCACCCCTCCACTTT

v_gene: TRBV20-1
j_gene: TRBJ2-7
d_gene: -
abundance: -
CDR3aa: CSASSGTLGNEQYF
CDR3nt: TGCAGTGCTTCCTCCGGGACGCTCGGCAACGAGCAGTACTTC

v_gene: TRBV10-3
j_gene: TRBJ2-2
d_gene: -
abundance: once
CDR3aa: CAISEIQGPGELFF
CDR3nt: TGTGCCATCAGTGAGATTCAGGGTCCCGGGGAGCTGTTTTTT

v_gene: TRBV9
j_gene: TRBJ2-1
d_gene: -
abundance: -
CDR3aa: CASSVRVEPYNEQFF
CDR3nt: TGTGCCAGCAGCGTCAGGGTGGAACCCTACAATGAGCAGTTCTTC

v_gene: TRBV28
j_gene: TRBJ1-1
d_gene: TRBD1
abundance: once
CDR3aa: CASSAPGTGKIEAFF
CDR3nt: TGTGCCAGCAGTGCCCCCGGGACAGGGAAGATTGAAGCTTTCTTT

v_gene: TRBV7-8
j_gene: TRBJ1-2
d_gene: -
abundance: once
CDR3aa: CASSLRAAIPKADYGYTF
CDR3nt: TGTGCCAGCAGCTTAAGGGCAGCTATCCCAAAGGCGGACTATGGCTACACCTTC

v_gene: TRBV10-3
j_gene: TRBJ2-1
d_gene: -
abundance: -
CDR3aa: CAISEQDEQFF
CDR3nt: TGTGCCATCAGTGAGCAGGATGAGCAGTTCTTC

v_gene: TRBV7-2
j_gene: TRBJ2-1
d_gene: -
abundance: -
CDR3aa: CASSQLNMEEQFF
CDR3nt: TGTGCCAGCTCCCAATTAAATATGGAGGAGCAGTTCTTC

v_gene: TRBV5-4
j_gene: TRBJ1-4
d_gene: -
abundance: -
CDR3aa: CASSPGGGEKLFF
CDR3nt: TGTGCCAGCAGCCCAGGCGGGGGTGAAAAACTGTTTTTT

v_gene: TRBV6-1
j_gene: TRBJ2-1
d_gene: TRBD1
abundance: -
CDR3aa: CASSERSTGTGGSYNEQFF
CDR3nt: TGTGCCAGCAGTGAACGGTCCACCGGGACAGGGGGGTCCTACAATGAGCAGTTCTTC

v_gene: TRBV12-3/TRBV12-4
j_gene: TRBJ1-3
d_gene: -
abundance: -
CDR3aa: CASSLIRNTIYF
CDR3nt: TGTGCCAGCAGTTTAATCCGAAACACCATATATTTT

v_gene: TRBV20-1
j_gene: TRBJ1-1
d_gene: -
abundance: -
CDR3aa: CSARDPRQNTEAFF
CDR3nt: TGCAGTGCTAGGGACCCTCGGCAGAACACTGAAGCTTTCTTT

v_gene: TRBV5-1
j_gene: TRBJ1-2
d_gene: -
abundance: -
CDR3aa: CASSSQSDFNYGYTF
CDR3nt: TGCGCCAGCAGCTCCCAATCGGATTTCAACTATGGCTACACCTTC

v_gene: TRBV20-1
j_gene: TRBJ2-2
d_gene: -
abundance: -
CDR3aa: CSAREDRNTGELFF
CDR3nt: TGCAGTGCTAGAGAGGACAGGAACACCGGGGAGCTGTTTTTT

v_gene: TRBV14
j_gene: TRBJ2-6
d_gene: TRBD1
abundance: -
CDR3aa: CASSQGRGIFSGANVLTF
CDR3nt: TGTGCCAGCAGCCAAGGCAGGGGGATCTTCTCTGGGGCCAACGTCCTGACTTTC

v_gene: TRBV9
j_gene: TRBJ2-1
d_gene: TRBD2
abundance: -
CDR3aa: CASSARTSGTVNEQFF
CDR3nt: TGTGCCAGCAGCGCTCGGACTAGCGGGACAGTAAATGAGCAGTTCTTC

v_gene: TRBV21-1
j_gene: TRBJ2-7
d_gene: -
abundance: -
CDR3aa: CASSKIPQYSYEQYF
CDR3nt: TGTGCCAGCAGCAAAATACCTCAGTATTCCTACGAGCAGTACTTC

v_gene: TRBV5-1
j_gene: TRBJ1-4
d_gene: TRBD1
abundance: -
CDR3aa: CASSSTGTGVEKLFF
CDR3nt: TGCGCCAGCAGCTCGACCGGGACAGGGGTCGAAAAACTGTTTTTT

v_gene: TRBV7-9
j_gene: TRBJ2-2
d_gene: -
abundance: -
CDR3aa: CASSLRSAWNTGELFF
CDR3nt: TGTGCCAGCAGCTTAAGGTCAGCATGGAACACCGGGGAGCTGTTTTTT

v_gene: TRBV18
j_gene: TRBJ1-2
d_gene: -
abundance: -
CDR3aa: CASSWSQGERAGGYTF
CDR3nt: TGTGCCAGCTCATGGTCACAGGGAGAGAGGGCAGGTGGCTACACCTTC

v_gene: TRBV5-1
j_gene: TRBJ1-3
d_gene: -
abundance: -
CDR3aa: CASSLTGLSSGNTIYF
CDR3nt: TGCGCCAGCAGCTTAACAGGTCTCTCCTCTGGAAACACCATATATTTT

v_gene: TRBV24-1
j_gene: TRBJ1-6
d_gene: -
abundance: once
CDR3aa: CLPPGSIRSPLHF
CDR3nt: TGCCTCCCACCGGGGTCGATACGGTCACCCCTCCACTTT